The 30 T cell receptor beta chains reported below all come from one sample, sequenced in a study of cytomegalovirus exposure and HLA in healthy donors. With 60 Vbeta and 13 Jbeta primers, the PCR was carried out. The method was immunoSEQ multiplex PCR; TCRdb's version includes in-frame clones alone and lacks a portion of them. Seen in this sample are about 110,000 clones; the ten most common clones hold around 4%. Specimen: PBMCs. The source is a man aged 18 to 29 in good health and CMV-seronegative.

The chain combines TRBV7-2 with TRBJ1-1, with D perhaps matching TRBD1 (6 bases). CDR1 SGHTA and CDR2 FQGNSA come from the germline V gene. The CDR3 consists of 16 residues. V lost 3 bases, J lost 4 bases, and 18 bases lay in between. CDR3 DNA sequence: TGTGCCAGCAGCTTTCGGGACACGACTGGGATCACTGAAGCTTTCTTT. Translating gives CASSFRDTTGITEAFF.

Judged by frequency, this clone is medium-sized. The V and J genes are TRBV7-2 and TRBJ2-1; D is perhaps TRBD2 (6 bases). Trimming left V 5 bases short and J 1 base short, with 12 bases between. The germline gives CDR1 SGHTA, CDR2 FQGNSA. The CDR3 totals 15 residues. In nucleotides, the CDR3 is TGTGCCAGCAGCCAGGGTAGCGGATCCTACAATGAGCAGTTCTTC. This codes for CASSQGSGSYNEQFF.

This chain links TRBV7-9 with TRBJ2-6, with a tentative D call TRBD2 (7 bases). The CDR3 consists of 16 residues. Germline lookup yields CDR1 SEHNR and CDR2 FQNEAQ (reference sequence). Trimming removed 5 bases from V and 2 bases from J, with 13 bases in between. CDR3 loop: CASSRRGGAGANVLTF. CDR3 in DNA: TGTGCCAGCAGCCGCCGAGGGGGGGCTGGGGCCAACGTCCTGACTTTC.

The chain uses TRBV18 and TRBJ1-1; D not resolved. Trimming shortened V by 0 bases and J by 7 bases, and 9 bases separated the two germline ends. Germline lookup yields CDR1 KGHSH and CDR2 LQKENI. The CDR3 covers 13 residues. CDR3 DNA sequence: TGTGCCAGCTCACCACCGGTGCCAGATGAAGCTTTCTTT. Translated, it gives CASSPPVPDEAFF.

In nucleotides, the CDR3 is TGTGCCAGCAGTGTACAGGGTTGGGAGACCCAGTACTTC. Translating gives CASSVQGWETQYF. The chain joins TRBV28 to TRBJ2-5; perhaps TRBD1 as D (6 bases). The length of the CDR3 is 13 residues. Trimming left V 5 bases short and J 5 bases short, with 12 bases between. The germline V gene has CDR1 MDHEN and CDR2 SYDVKM.

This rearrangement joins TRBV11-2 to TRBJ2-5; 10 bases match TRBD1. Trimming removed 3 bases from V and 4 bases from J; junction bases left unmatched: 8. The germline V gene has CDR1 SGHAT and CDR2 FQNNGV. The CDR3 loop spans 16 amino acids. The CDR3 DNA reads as TGTGCCAGCAGCTTCTACCGGGACAGGGGTCCAGAGACCCAGTACTTC. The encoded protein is CASSFYRDRGPETQYF.

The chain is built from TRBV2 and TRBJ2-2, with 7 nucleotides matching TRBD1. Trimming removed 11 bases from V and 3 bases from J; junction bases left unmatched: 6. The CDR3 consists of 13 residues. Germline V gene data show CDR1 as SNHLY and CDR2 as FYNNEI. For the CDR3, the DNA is TGTGCCGGAAGGGACAGATACACCGGGGAGCTGTTTTTT. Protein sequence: CAGRDRYTGELFF.

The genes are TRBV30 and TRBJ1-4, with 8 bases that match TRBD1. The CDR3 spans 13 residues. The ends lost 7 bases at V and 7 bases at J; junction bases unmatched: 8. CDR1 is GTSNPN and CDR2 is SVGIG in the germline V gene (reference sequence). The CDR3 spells CALTGADGEKLFF. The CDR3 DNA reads TGTGCCTTGACAGGGGCGGATGGTGAAAAACTGTTTTTT. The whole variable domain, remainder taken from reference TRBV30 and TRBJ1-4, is SQTIHQWPATLVQPVGSPLSLECTVEGTSNPNLYWYRQAAGRGLQLLFYSVGIGQISSEVPQNLSASRPQDRQFILSSKKLLLSDSGFYLCALTGADGEKLFFGSGTQLSVL.

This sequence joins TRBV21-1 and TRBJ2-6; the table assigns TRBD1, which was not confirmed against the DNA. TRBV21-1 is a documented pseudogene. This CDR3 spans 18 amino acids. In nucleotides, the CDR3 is TGTGCCAGCCCCCCCTTACCGACAGGTTTCTCTGGGGCCAACGTCCTGACTTTC. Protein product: CASPPLPTGFSGANVLTF.

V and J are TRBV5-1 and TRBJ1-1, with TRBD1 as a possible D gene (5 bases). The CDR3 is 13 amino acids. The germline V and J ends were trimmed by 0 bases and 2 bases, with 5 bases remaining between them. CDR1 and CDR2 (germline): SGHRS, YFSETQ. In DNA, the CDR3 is TGCGCCAGCAGCTTGGGGACAAACACTGAAGCTTTCTTT. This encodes CASSLGTNTEAFF.

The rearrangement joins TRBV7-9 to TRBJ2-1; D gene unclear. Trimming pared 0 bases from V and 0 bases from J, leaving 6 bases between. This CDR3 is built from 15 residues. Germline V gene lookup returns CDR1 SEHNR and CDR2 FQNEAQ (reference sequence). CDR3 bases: TGTGCCAGCAGCTTAGCGAAGAGCTCCTACAATGAGCAGTTCTTC. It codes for CASSLAKSSYNEQFF. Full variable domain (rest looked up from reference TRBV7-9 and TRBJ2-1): DTGVSQNPRHKITKRGQNVTFRCDPISEHNRLYWYRQTLGQGPEFLTYFQNEAQLEKSRLLSDRFSAERPKGSFSTLEIQRTEQGDSAMYLCASSLAKSSYNEQFFGPGTRLTVL.

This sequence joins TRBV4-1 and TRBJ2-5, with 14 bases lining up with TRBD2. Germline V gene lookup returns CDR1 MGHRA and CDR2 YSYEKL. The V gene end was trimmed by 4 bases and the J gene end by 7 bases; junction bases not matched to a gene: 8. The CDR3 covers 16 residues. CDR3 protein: CASSLGTSGGKGTQYF. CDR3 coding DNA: TGCGCCAGCAGCCTCGGGACTAGCGGGGGTAAGGGGACCCAGTACTTC.

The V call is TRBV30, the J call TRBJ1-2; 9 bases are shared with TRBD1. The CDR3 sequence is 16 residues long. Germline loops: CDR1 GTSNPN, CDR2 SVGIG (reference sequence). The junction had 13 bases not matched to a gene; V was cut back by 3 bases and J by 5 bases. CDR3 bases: TGTGCCTGGAGAGACCAAGTGGGGACAGGGCCTTATGGCTACACCTTC. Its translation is CAWRDQVGTGPYGYTF.

CDR3 loop: CASSLRTGGTGELFF. In DNA form, the CDR3 reads TGTGCCAGCAGCTTACGGACAGGGGGCACCGGGGAGCTGTTTTTT. This chain connects TRBV7-6 to TRBJ2-2; 10 bases match TRBD1. The ends lost 2 bases at V and 4 bases at J; junction bases unmatched: 1. Germline V CDR1 and CDR2: SGHVS, FNYEAQ. The CDR3 is 15 amino acids. Filled out from reference TRBV7-6 and TRBJ2-2, the complete variable domain reads GAGVSQSPRYKVTKRGQDVALRCDPISGHVSLYWYRQALGQGPEFLTYFNYEAQQDKSGLPNDRFSAERPEGSISTLTIQRTEQRDSAMYRCASSLRTGGTGELFFGEGSRLTVL.

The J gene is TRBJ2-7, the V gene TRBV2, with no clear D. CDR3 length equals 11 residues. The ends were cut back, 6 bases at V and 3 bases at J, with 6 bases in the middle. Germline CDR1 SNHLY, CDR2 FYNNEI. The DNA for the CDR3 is TGTGCCAGCAGATACAGCTACGAGCAGTACTTC. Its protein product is CASRYSYEQYF.

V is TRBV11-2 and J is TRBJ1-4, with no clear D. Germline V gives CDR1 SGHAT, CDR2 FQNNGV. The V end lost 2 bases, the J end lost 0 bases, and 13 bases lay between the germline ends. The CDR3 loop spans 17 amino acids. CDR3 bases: TGTGCCAGCAGCTTATATGCGGATATTGCAACTAATGAAAAACTGTTTTTT. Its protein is CASSLYADIATNEKLFF.

The CDR3 protein is CASSLAGKEGGELFF. For the CDR3, the DNA is TGCGCCAGCAGCTTGGCCGGGAAGGAGGGCGGGGAGCTGTTTTTT. V is TRBV5-1 and J is TRBJ2-2, with D possibly TRBD2 on 6 matching bases. V was trimmed by 0 bases and J by 7 bases, leaving 13 bases between them. CDR3 length equals 15 residues. The germline CDR1 and CDR2 sequences are SGHRS and YFSETQ.

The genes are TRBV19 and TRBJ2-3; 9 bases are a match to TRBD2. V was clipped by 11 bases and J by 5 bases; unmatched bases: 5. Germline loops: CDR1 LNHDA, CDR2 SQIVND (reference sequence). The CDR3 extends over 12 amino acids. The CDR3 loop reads CAALLAGDTQYF. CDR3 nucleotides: TGTGCCGCCTTACTAGCGGGAGATACGCAGTATTTT.

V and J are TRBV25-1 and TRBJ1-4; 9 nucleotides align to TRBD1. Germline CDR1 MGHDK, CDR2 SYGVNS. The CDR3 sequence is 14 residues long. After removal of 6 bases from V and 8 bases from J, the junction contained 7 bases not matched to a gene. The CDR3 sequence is CASRTWDRDEKLFF. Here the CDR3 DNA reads TGTGCCAGCAGGACTTGGGACAGGGACGAAAAACTGTTTTTT.

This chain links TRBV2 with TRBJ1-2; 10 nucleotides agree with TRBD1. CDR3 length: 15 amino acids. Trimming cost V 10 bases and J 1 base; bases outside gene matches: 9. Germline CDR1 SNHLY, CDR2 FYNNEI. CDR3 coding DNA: TGTGCCATCTCCCCCGGGACAGGGGTTAACTATGGCTACACCTTC. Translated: CAISPGTGVNYGYTF.

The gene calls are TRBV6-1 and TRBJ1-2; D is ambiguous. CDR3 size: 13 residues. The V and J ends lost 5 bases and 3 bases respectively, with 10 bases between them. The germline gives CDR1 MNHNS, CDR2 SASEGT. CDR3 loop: CASSPLGHYGYTF. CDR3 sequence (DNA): TGTGCCAGCAGTCCCCTGGGCCACTATGGCTACACCTTC.

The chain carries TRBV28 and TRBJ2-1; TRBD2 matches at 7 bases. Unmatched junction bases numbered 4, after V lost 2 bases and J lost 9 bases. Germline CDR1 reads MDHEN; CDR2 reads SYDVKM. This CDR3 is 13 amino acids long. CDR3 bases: TGTGCCAGCAGTTTAATGGCGGGAGCTGAGCAGTTCTTC. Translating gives CASSLMAGAEQFF.

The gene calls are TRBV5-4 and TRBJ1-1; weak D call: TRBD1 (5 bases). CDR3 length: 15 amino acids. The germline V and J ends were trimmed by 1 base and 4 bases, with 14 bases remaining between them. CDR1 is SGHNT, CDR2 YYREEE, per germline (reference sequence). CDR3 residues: CASSLSRQGGTEAFF. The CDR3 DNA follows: TGTGCCAGCAGCTTGTCTCGGCAGGGAGGCACTGAAGCTTTCTTT.

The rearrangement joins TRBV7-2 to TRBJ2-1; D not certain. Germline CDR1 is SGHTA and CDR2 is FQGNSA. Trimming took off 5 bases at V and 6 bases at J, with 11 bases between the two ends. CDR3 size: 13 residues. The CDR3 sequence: CASSAPFSNEQFF. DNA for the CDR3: TGTGCCAGCAGCGCCCCCTTCAGCAATGAGCAGTTCTTC.

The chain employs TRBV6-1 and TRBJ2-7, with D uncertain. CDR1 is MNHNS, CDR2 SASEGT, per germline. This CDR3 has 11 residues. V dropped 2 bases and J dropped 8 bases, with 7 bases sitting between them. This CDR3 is CASSESQKQYF. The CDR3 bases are TGTGCCAGCAGTGAATCGCAGAAGCAGTACTTC.

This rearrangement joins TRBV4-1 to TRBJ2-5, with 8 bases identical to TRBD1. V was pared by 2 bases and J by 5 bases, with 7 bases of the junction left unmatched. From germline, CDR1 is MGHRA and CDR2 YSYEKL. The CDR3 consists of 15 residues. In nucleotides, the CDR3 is TGCGCCAGCAGCCAATTCGCAGGGGGCAGTGAGACCCAGTACTTC. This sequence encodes CASSQFAGGSETQYF.

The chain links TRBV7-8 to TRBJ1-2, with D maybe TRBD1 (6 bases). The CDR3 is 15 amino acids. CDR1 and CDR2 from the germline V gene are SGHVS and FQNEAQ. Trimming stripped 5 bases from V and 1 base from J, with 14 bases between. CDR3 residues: CASSADRLLNYGYTF. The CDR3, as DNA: TGTGCCAGCAGCGCCGACAGGCTCCTTAACTATGGCTACACCTTC.

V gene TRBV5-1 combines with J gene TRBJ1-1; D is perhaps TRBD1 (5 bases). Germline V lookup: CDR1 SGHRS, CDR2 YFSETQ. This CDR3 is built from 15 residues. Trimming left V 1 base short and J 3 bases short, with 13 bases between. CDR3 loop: CASSLTTVQDTEAFF. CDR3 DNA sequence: TGCGCCAGCAGCTTGACGACAGTTCAGGACACTGAAGCTTTCTTT.

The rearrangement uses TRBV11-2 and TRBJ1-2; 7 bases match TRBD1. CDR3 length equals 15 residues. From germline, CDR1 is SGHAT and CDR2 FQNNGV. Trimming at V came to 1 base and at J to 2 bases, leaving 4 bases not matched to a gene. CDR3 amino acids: CASSLVTGVNYGYTF. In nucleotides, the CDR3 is TGTGCCAGCAGCTTAGTTACAGGGGTCAACTATGGCTACACCTTC.

The CDR3 protein is CASSLREGYEQYF. The CDR3 DNA reads as TGTGCCAGCAGCTTGAGGGAGGGCTACGAGCAGTACTTC. V is TRBV7-9 and J is TRBJ2-7, with 7 bases matching TRBD2. Germline V gene lookup returns CDR1 SEHNR and CDR2 FQNEAQ (reference sequence). After removal of 3 bases from V and 3 bases from J, the junction contained 2 bases not matched to a gene. The CDR3 has 13 amino acids.